This T cell receptor (beta chain) was recovered during a study of blood T cell repertoires in COVID-19. Across the study: Acute-phase and convalescent COVID-19 samples originated in the United States, Italy and Spain.

Original methodology: Quantification of nucleated cells was approximated via reference gene primer amplification. Some clones are missing from TCRdb's copy, which holds only in-frame ones; the method was immunoSEQ multiplex PCR. D and trimming come from the DNA, and the V and J calls and clone size come from that table. The table lists around 260,000 clones, roughly 86% of them singletons. Germline V gene lookup returns CDR1 MGHRA and CDR2 YSYEKL. The CDR3 has 16 amino acids. V lost 0 bases to trimming and J lost 4 bases, with 13 bases between them. Material for sequencing was peripheral blood. This rearrangement joins TRBV4-1 to TRBJ2-1; D possibly corresponds to TRBD2 (6 bases). This clonotype was sampled from a man aged 40-49 years who had recovered from COVID-19. CDR3 bases: TGCGCCAGCAGCCAAGAACTGGCCGGGGGATACAATGAGCAGTTCTTC. It encodes CASSQELAGGYNEQFF.